Listed below are T cell receptor beta chains from one sample, sequenced in a study of T cells in Graves' hyperthyroidism and ophthalmopathy. MiXCR, run by TCRdb on the multiplex PCR reads, gives a single entry per CDR3 protein. Of 300,000 to 450,000 distinct CDR3 sequences listed, approximately 15% are singletons. The sequencing input was blood. Source of these receptors: a woman aged 55-69 years with Graves' hyperthyroidism. Both conserved end residues are part of each CDR3. The D gene is left open where the match is weak. Rows give clone size only sometimes, using once, few, many, or a class for an expanded clone.

>TRBV5-6|.|TRBJ1-5|many
TGTGCCAGCAGCCAAGGGTGGGAATGGGATCAGCCCCAGCATTTT
CASSQGWEWDQPQHF
>TRBV19|TRBD2|TRBJ2-7|.
TGTGCCAGTAGACGGACTAGCGCAAATGCTGTGCCCTACGAGCAGTACTTC
CASRRTSANAVPYEQYF
>TRBV28|.|TRBJ1-5|many
TGTGCCAGCAGCCTTGGGACTGGGCACCGGCCCCAGCATTTT
CASSLGTGHRPQHF
>TRBV3-1|.|TRBJ1-1|many
TGTGCCAGCAGCCAAGAGATACAGGAGGACGGGGCTTTCTTT
CASSQEIQEDGAFF
>TRBV27|TRBD2|TRBJ2-1|many
TGTGCCAGCAGATCTTCCGGGACTAGCGGGAGGAATGAGCAGTTCTTC
CASRSSGTSGRNEQFF
>TRBV27|.|TRBJ1-2|.
TGTGCCAGCAGTTTTGGGGGTCCGACGTATGGCTACACCTTC
CASSFGGPTYGYTF
>TRBV12-3/TRBV12-4|TRBD1|TRBJ2-1|once
TGTGCCAGCAGCTTTGAGACCGGGACAGGGTCCAATGAGCAGTTCTTC
CASSFETGTGSNEQFF
>TRBV28|TRBD1|TRBJ2-2|.
TGTGCCAGCACCCGGACAGGGGGCCTTAGCGGGGAGCTGTTTTTT
CASTRTGGLSGELFF
>TRBV20-1|.|TRBJ2-3|many
TGCAGTGCCATCCGACAGGCTAGAGCGGCCACGCAGTATTTT
CSAIRQARAATQYF
>TRBV6-1|TRBD2|TRBJ2-7|few
TGTGCCAGCAGCTCATTCAGGACTAGCTTCCACGAGCAGTACTTC
CASSSFRTSFHEQYF
>TRBV5-1|TRBD2|TRBJ2-3|many
TGCGCCAGCAGCGAGACCGGGACTAGCGGGTTCACAGATACGCAGTATTTT
CASSETGTSGFTDTQYF
>TRBV27|TRBD1|TRBJ2-7|many
TGTGCCAGCAGTTTAAGGGACAGGGGATACGAGCAGTACTTC
CASSLRDRGYEQYF
>TRBV5-1|.|TRBJ1-2|.
TGCGCCAGCAGCTTGGAGACACAAACTAACTATGGCTACACCTTC
CASSLETQTNYGYTF
>TRBV6-1|.|TRBJ1-1|many
TGTGCCAGCAGTGTCCCAGGGTTGAACACTGAAGCTTTCTTT
CASSVPGLNTEAFF
>TRBV20-1|.|TRBJ2-4|.
TGCAGTGCTAGAGATACGAGCGGGCGATCCCCCAAAAACATTCAGTACTTC
CSARDTSGRSPKNIQYF
>TRBV14|.|TRBJ1-1|many
TGTGCCAGCAGCCCTCCCAACCTGTGGGTGAACACTGAAGCTTTCTTT
CASSPPNLWVNTEAFF
>TRBV11-2|TRBD2|TRBJ2-1|once
TGTGCCAGCAGCTTAGGTAGCGGGATTTACGATGAGCAGTTCTTC
CASSLGSGIYDEQFF
>TRBV7-6|TRBD2|TRBJ2-1|many
TGTGCCAGCAGCCCTCACCCAGAAAGACTAGCGGAGCAGTTCTTC
CASSPHPERLAEQFF
>TRBV2|TRBD1|TRBJ2-1|many
TGTGCCAGCAGTAGACAGGGGGCGAGCAATGAGCAGTTCTTC
CASSRQGASNEQFF
>TRBV6-4|TRBD2|TRBJ2-7|.
TGTGCCAGCAGCGGCGGGGGACTAGCGGGAGACTACGAGCAGTACTTC
CASSGGGLAGDYEQYF
>TRBV20-1|TRBD2|TRBJ2-3|.
TGCAGTGCTCCCAGGGGCGGCCTAAACCGGGGGGGGCAGTATTTT
CSAPRGGLNRGGQYF
>TRBV20-1|.|TRBJ2-1|many
TGCAGTGCTACCCTTCAGGGACGGGGGATAAATGAGCAGTTCTTC
CSATLQGRGINEQFF
>TRBV5-1|TRBD2|TRBJ2-1|many
TGCGCCAGCAGCTTCGGGCTAGCGGGATACAATGAGCAGTTCTTC
CASSFGLAGYNEQFF
>TRBV3-1|.|TRBJ1-5|many
TGTGCCAGCAGCCAAGGGGCGGGAGAGAGCAATCAGCCCCAGCATTTT
CASSQGAGESNQPQHF
>TRBV5-1|TRBD1|TRBJ2-5|many
TGCGCCAGCAGCCCGGGACAGGTCCAAGAGACCCAGTACTTC
CASSPGQVQETQYF
>TRBV10-2|.|TRBJ1-3|many
TGCGCCAGCAGTGAGGACCCTGGTGGAAACACCATATATTTT
CASSEDPGGNTIYF
>TRBV5-1|TRBD2|TRBJ2-1|.
TGCGCCAGCAGCGGGACTAGCGATGGTGAGCAGTTCTTC
CASSGTSDGEQFF
>TRBV10-3|.|TRBJ2-7|many
TGTGCCATCAGTGAGGTTAGTGGTGCAAAGACGGGCCACGAGCAGTACTTC
CAISEVSGAKTGHEQYF
>TRBV7-2|TRBD2|TRBJ2-3|many
TGTGCCAGCAGCCCATGGACTAGATCCGGTACGCAGTATTTT
CASSPWTRSGTQYF
>TRBV20-1|.|TRBJ2-3|.
TGCAGTGCCTCAAAGTATAGCAGAAGTGTGGATACGCAGTATTTT
CSASKYSRSVDTQYF
>TRBV18|.|TRBJ2-7|many
TGTGCCAGCTCAGCCGGGACTCCCGTCTCCTACGAGCAGTACTTC
CASSAGTPVSYEQYF
>TRBV29-1|.|TRBJ2-7|.
TGCAGCGTTCGGGGCTCGGCGCCTGAGCAGTACTTC
CSVRGSAPEQYF
>TRBV6-1|TRBD2|TRBJ2-1|.
TGTGCCGGTCGCCTAGCGGGAGGCCCTAACTACAATGAGCAGTTCTTC
CAGRLAGGPNYNEQFF
>TRBV6-5|TRBD2|TRBJ2-2|many
TGTGCCAGCAGTTACTACAGGACTAGCGGGAGCTCCCGTTATAGGGAGCTGTTTTTT
CASSYYRTSGSSRYRELFF
>TRBV28|TRBD2|TRBJ2-7|many
TGTGCCAGCACTAGCGGGAGACACGAGCAGTACTTC
CASTSGRHEQYF
>TRBV14|.|TRBJ2-7|.
TGTGCCAGCAGCCTCAACCCCGGACAGCTCTACGAGCAGTACTTC
CASSLNPGQLYEQYF
>TRBV7-3|.|TRBJ2-7|many
TGTGCCAGCAGCTTCGAAGGCAGCTACTACGAGCAGTACTTC
CASSFEGSYYEQYF
>TRBV6-2/TRBV6-3|.|TRBJ2-7|many
TGTGCCAGCACTCCGGGCTACTACGAGCAGTACTTC
CASTPGYYEQYF
>TRBV18|.|TRBJ1-2|once
TGTGCCAGCTCACCACTTGGGGGGCTGGAAGGCTACACCTTC
CASSPLGGLEGYTF
>TRBV19|TRBD1|TRBJ1-1|.
TGTGCCAGTAGGCCACAGGGGGCCTTCACTGAAGCTTTCTTT
CASRPQGAFTEAFF
>TRBV30|TRBD1|TRBJ1-1|many
TGTGCCTGGGGACAGGGGGGAACTGAAGCTTTCTTT
CAWGQGGTEAFF
>TRBV30|TRBD2|TRBJ2-1|many
TGTGCCTGGAGTACTAGCGGGATGTGGAATGAGCAGTTCTTC
CAWSTSGMWNEQFF
>TRBV18|.|TRBJ1-1|many
TGTGCCAGCTCACCTTCCATGCTATCCGGGACGATGAACACTGAAGCTTTCTTT
CASSPSMLSGTMNTEAFF
>TRBV3-1|.|TRBJ2-7|many
TGTGCCAGCAGCCACTCCGACACTGAGCAGTACTTC
CASSHSDTEQYF
>TRBV6-2/TRBV6-3|TRBD2|TRBJ2-5|.
TGTGCCAGCAGCCGCGGGACTAGCGGGCAAGAGACCCAGCACTTC
CASSRGTSGQETQHF
>TRBV5-1|TRBD2|TRBJ2-3|many
TGCGCCAGCAGCTCCGGGACTAGCGGGAGGGCCTTCACAGATACGCAGTATTTT
CASSSGTSGRAFTDTQYF
>TRBV3-1|.|TRBJ1-1|many
TGTGCCAGCAGCCAGACGGCAGGGTGGAACACTGAAGCTTTCTTT
CASSQTAGWNTEAFF
>TRBV20-1|TRBD2|TRBJ2-5|.
TGCAGTGCTAGAGAGGTAGCGGGAGTGGAGACCCAGTACTTC
CSAREVAGVETQYF
>TRBV25-1|.|TRBJ2-3|many
TGTGCCAGCAGTGAATCAGGGGCCCGTTGGGTAGATACGCAGTATTTT
CASSESGARWVDTQYF
>TRBV7-2|.|TRBJ1-1|many
TGTGCCAGCAGCTCTAAGGCTGAAGCTTTCTTT
CASSSKAEAFF
>TRBV18|.|TRBJ1-1|many
TGTGCCAGCTCAGATACAGGTGAAGCTTTCTTT
CASSDTGEAFF
>TRBV9|.|TRBJ2-3|many
TGTGCCAGCAGCGCCTCAGGCGGTGTGGGCCGGAGCACAGATACGCAGTATTTT
CASSASGGVGRSTDTQYF
>TRBV27|TRBD1|TRBJ2-7|many
TGTGCCAGCAGTTTTTGGGGGTTGAAGGACAGGGACGAGCAGTACTTC
CASSFWGLKDRDEQYF
>TRBV7-2|TRBD2|TRBJ2-7|many
TGTGCCAGCAGCTCGCTATGGGAGGGCCGGAACGAGCAGTACTTC
CASSSLWEGRNEQYF
>TRBV10-1|.|TRBJ2-1|few
TGCGCCAGCAGGTGCCGGCGGCCCCACAGTGAGCAGTTCTTC
CASRCRRPHSEQFF
>TRBV6-1|TRBD1|TRBJ1-2|many
TGTGCCAGCAGTGTTGCAGGACAGGGAATCTATAGCTACACCTTC
CASSVAGQGIYSYTF
>TRBV2|.|TRBJ2-5|many
TGTGCCAGCAGTCGTGAGGAGGGAGGAAAGACCCAGTACTTC
CASSREEGGKTQYF